The clone carrying this T cell receptor beta chain was picked up one time. This entry is derived from a study of cytomegalovirus exposure and HLA in healthy donors. The CDR3 is 15 residues long. V lost 6 bases, J lost 8 bases, and 22 bases lay in between. Per the germline V gene, CDR1 is KGHSH and CDR2 is LQKENI. Researchers ran the PCR with 60 Vbeta and 13 Jbeta primers. Clones were sequenced by immunoSEQ multiplex PCR, and TCRdb holds only the in-frame ones, with some missing. The sample lists fewer than 150,000 clones, 74% seen once, with 5.8% in the top ten. Sequencing was carried out using PBMCs. This TCR was sampled from a woman aged 45 to 65 in good health and CMV-seropositive. The chain recombines TRBV18 with TRBJ1-2; D might be TRBD1 (5 bases). CDR3 in amino acids: CASSPNGRRPGGYTF. CDR3 DNA sequence: TGTGCCAGCTCCCCGAATGGGCGTCGCCCAGGGGGCTACACCTTC. The complete variable domain, with remaining parts taken from reference TRBV18 and TRBJ1-2, reads NAGVMQNPRHLVRRRGQEARLRCSPMKGHSHVYWYRQLPEEGLKFMVYLQKENIIDESGMPKERFSAEFPKEGPSILRIQQVVRGDSAAYFCASSPNGRRPGGYTFGSGTRLTVV.